The 32 T cell receptor beta chains reported below all come from one sample, sequenced in a study of cytomegalovirus exposure and HLA in healthy donors (dated by TCRdb to about 2017). Receptor libraries were prepared by the immunoSEQ multiplex PCR assay. TCRdb provides this immuneACCESS table in a form limited to in-frame rearrangements. Some clones are lacking; in checked studies, under half of them reflect an unresolved V gene, and why the rest are absent is not known. For this sample there are about 280,000 clones; roughly 90% appear just once. The ten largest clones take up approximately 0.94% of the sample. The sequencing input was PBMCs. These TCRs come from a woman younger than 35 in good health and CMV-seronegative.

V gene TRBV6-1 combines with J gene TRBJ2-7, with D possibly being TRBD2 (5 bases). The CDR3 contains 13 residues. The V and J ends lost 7 bases and 7 bases respectively, with 17 bases between them. CDR1 is MNHNS, CDR2 SASEGT, per germline. The CDR3 nucleotides are TGTGCCAGCACGCCGGCAGCCCGGGGAGAGCAGTACTTC. The encoded protein is CASTPAARGEQYF.

V and J are TRBV6-6 and TRBJ1-5; D unclear. The CDR3 totals 14 residues. The germline V and J ends were trimmed by 4 bases and 4 bases, with 11 bases remaining between them. Germline CDR1 and CDR2: MNHNY and SVGAGI (reference sequence). CDR3 sequence (DNA): TGTGCCAGCAGTTTATACAGTCTAAATCAGCCCCAGCATTTT. The encoded protein is CASSLYSLNQPQHF.

The V and J genes are TRBV30 and TRBJ1-1, with no clear D. The V gene's germline CDR1 is GTSNPN and CDR2 SVGIG (reference sequence). This CDR3 region has 13 residues. V lost 4 bases and J 11 bases, leaving 20 bases between the germline ends. The CDR3 coding sequence is TGTGCCTGGACTTTCGGACTGGGCTCATCGGCTTTCTTT. Translating it yields CAWTFGLGSSAFF.

The chain couples TRBV30 to TRBJ2-1; the D gene is possibly TRBD1 (6 bases). Germline V CDR1 and CDR2: GTSNPN, SVGIG (reference sequence). Trimming took off 4 bases at V and 0 bases at J, with 16 bases between the two ends. This CDR3 comprises 16 residues. Here the CDR3 DNA reads TGTGCCTGGACTGTAGACAGGCTCTACTCCTACAATGAGCAGTTCTTC. Translated, it gives CAWTVDRLYSYNEQFF.

The chain recombines TRBV9 with TRBJ2-7; a possible D gene is TRBD2 (5 bases). CDR1 is SGDLS, CDR2 YYNGEE, per germline. V was pared by 4 bases and J by 7 bases, with 15 bases between. CDR3 size: 13 residues. The CDR3 nucleotides are TGTGCCAGCAGCTCGGGGAACACTGGGGAGCAGTACTTC. It yields the protein CASSSGNTGEQYF.

The chain carries TRBV5-1 and TRBJ2-2; 9 bases match TRBD2. J gave up 4 bases and V 3 bases, and 13 bases lay outside the gene matches. Germline-derived CDR1 and CDR2 are SGHRS and YFSETQ. The CDR3 covers 18 residues. CDR3 coding DNA: TGCGCCAGCAGCTGGGAACTGCTAGCGGGAATCGGCACCGGGGAGCTGTTTTTT. As protein: CASSWELLAGIGTGELFF.

The chain uses TRBV28 and TRBJ2-7; possible D gene TRBD2, 6 bases. The V gene lost 6 bases and the J gene lost 1 base, with 10 bases spanning the gap. Germline V lookup: CDR1 MDHEN, CDR2 SYDVKM. This CDR3 comprises 13 residues. The CDR3 region has the DNA TGTGCCAGCAGGCCCGGGACTTCCTACGAGCAGTACTTC. The encoded protein is CASRPGTSYEQYF.

The rearrangement uses TRBV30 and TRBJ1-1; D might be TRBD1 (6 bases). The length of the CDR3 is 17 residues. The germline V gene has CDR1 GTSNPN and CDR2 SVGIG (reference sequence). Trimming removed 3 bases at V and 6 bases at J, with 26 bases between. The CDR3 DNA reads TGTGCCTGGAGCGGAGGAAGGGGGTATTCCCAAGGGTCTGAAGCTTTCTTT. It yields the protein CAWSGGRGYSQGSEAFF. Full variable domain (outside the CDR3, taken from reference TRBV30 and TRBJ1-1): SQTIHQWPATLVQPVGSPLSLECTVEGTSNPNLYWYRQAAGRGLQLLFYSVGIGQISSEVPQNLSASRPQDRQFILSSKKLLLSDSGFYLCAWSGGRGYSQGSEAFFGQGTRLTVV.

This rearrangement joins TRBV5-1 to TRBJ1-1; a possible D gene is TRBD1 (6 bases). The CDR3 sequence is 16 residues long. Trimming pared 4 bases from V and 4 bases from J, leaving 20 bases between. Germline V lookup: CDR1 SGHRS, CDR2 YFSETQ. Here the CDR3 DNA reads TGCGCCAGCAGCCAATTACAGGGTAAGGTGGTCACTGAAGCTTTCTTT. It yields the protein CASSQLQGKVVTEAFF.

This clone was picked up one time. CDR3: CASRESGTSGRETQYF. The CDR3 DNA follows: TGTGCCAGCAGGGAGTCCGGGACTAGCGGGAGAGAGACCCAGTACTTC. The chain is built from TRBV27 and TRBJ2-5, with 14 bases aligning to TRBD2. This CDR3 comprises 16 residues. Germline-derived CDR1 and CDR2 are MNHEY and SMNVEV (reference sequence). Losses at the gene ends were 6 bases for V and 4 bases for J; bases not matched to a gene: 7.

This sequence joins TRBV19 and TRBJ1-2, with 8 bases matching TRBD1. V was clipped by 10 bases and J by 2 bases; unmatched bases: 3. This CDR3 contains 12 residues. CDR1 and CDR2 from the germline V gene are LNHDA and SQIVND (reference sequence). The CDR3 sequence: CATRDRNYGYTF. In nucleotides, the CDR3 is TGTGCCACCCGGGACAGGAACTATGGCTACACCTTC. The full variable domain, its missing parts supplied by reference TRBV19 and TRBJ1-2, is DGGITQSPKYLFRKEGQNVTLSCEQNLNHDAMYWYRQDPGQGLRLIYYSQIVNDFQKGDIAEGYSVSREKKESFPLTVTSAQKNPTAFYLCATRDRNYGYTFGSGTRLTVV.

V usage is TRBV27 and J usage is TRBJ2-3; TRBD2 might be the D (6 bases). V shed 2 bases and J shed 1 base, with 10 bases lying between them. CDR3 length: 15 residues. CDR1 MNHEY and CDR2 SMNVEV come from the germline V gene (reference sequence). The CDR3: CASSLVADGTDTQYF. The CDR3 region has the DNA TGTGCCAGCAGTTTAGTAGCGGACGGCACAGATACGCAGTATTTT.

This sequence joins TRBV5-4 and TRBJ2-7; TRBD2 aligns across 9 bases. Looked up from germline, CDR1 is SGHNT and CDR2 is YYREEE (reference sequence). This CDR3 is built from 16 residues. The junction had 11 bases not matched to a gene; V was cut back by 3 bases and J by 4 bases. The chain's CDR3 is CASSSGGGGIGYEQYF. CDR3 DNA: TGTGCCAGCAGCTCCGGCGGGGGGGGCATTGGTTACGAGCAGTACTTC.

This chain uses TRBV21-1 with TRBJ2-6; the D call of TRBD1 is as the table states it, not checked on the DNA. TRBV21-1 counts as a pseudogene. CDR3 length: 18 amino acids. The CDR3 sequence is CASSKALWDRAGANVLTF. CDR3 nucleotides: TGTGCCAGCAGCAAAGCGCTTTGGGACAGGGCTGGGGCCAACGTCCTGACTTTC.

The J gene is TRBJ2-7, the V gene TRBV18; TRBD2 agrees at 7 bases. Trimming took 1 base from V and 7 from J; bases not matched to a gene: 7. Germline V CDR1 and CDR2: KGHSH, LQKENI. The CDR3 runs 14 residues. DNA for the CDR3: TGTGCCAGCTCACCACTCCCCGCAGCGGGGGAGCAGTACTTC. This translates into CASSPLPAAGEQYF.

CDR3 sequence (DNA): TGTGCCATCAGCCAGGGGTTAACCTACGAGCAGTACTTC. It translates to CAISQGLTYEQYF. The V gene is TRBV10-3, the J gene TRBJ2-7, with D maybe TRBD1 (6 bases). Germline loops: CDR1 ENHRY, CDR2 SYGVKD. Trimming took 6 bases from V and 2 from J, leaving 11 bases between them. CDR3 size: 13 residues.

J is TRBJ2-7 and V is TRBV14; maybe TRBD2 (5 bases). From germline, CDR1 is SGHDN and CDR2 FVKESK. Trimming took 4 bases from V and 1 from J, leaving 5 bases between them. The CDR3 covers 12 residues. CDR3 bases: TGTGCCAGCAGCCCGGGATCCTACGAGCAGTACTTC. Amino acids: CASSPGSYEQYF.

V and J are TRBV10-1 and TRBJ2-5, with TRBD2 matching 10 bases. CDR3 length: 15 amino acids. Germline loops: CDR1 WNHNN, CDR2 SYGVQD (reference sequence). V trimming: 3 bases; J trimming: 4 bases; junction bases outside the gene matches: 5. CDR3 coding DNA: TGCGCCAGCAGTGACGGAGCGGGAGGGCGAGAGACCCAGTACTTC. Its translation is CASSDGAGGRETQYF.

In this sample, this clone turned up a few times. This chain joins TRBV23-1 and TRBJ2-7, with D perhaps TRBD2 (5 bases). TRBV23-1 is an open reading frame, and its role is uncertain. The CDR3 length is 14 residues. Trimming took off 7 bases at V and 1 base at J, with 14 bases between the two ends. CDR3 protein: CASNGLPMSYEQYF. CDR3 sequence (DNA): TGCGCCAGCAACGGACTCCCCATGTCCTACGAGCAGTACTTC.

This clone was counted only a few times. The V gene is TRBV4-1, the J gene TRBJ1-5; D is uncertain. The CDR3 extends over 13 amino acids. The germline V and J ends were trimmed by 2 bases and 7 bases, with 9 bases remaining between them. The germline gives CDR1 MGHRA, CDR2 YSYEKL. As DNA, the CDR3 is TGCGCCAGCAGCCAATTCATCCAGCAGCCCCAGCATTTT. Its protein product is CASSQFIQQPQHF.

The rearrangement uses TRBV4-1 and TRBJ1-5; TRBD1 matches 7 bases. This CDR3 contains 15 residues. Germline V gives CDR1 MGHRA, CDR2 YSYEKL. V gave up 1 base and J gave up 5 bases; unmatched junction bases: 5. The CDR3 nucleotides read TGCGCCAGCAGCCAAGTACAGGGGTTTTATCAGCCCCAGCATTTT. It is translated as CASSQVQGFYQPQHF.

The chain uses TRBV18 and TRBJ2-6; no clear D gene. Germline lookup yields CDR1 KGHSH and CDR2 LQKENI. The germline V and J ends were trimmed by 1 base and 0 bases, with 10 bases remaining between them. The CDR3 runs 17 residues. CDR3 coding DNA: TGTGCCAGCTCACCACTTTTCCAGGTCTCTGGGGCCAACGTCCTGACTTTC. As protein: CASSPLFQVSGANVLTF.

The chain employs TRBV28 and TRBJ2-2; 10 nucleotides line up with TRBD2. CDR1 is MDHEN and CDR2 is SYDVKM in the germline V gene. V lost 2 bases and J lost 7; bases outside the gene matches: 10. This CDR3 is built from 17 residues. CDR3 residues: CASSLPSGTSEVGELFF. CDR3 nucleotides: TGTGCCAGCAGTTTACCCTCCGGGACTAGCGAAGTCGGGGAGCTGTTTTTT.

The gene calls are TRBV5-6 and TRBJ2-7, with 9 bases lining up with TRBD2. From germline, CDR1 is SGHDT and CDR2 YYEEEE. This CDR3 has 13 amino acids. Trimming removed 3 bases from V and 5 bases from J; junction bases left unmatched: 3. The CDR3 loop reads CASSSSGTHEQYF. The CDR3 nucleotides read TGTGCCAGCAGCTCTAGCGGGACCCACGAGCAGTACTTC.

J is TRBJ2-1 and V is TRBV9; tentative D call: TRBD2 (5 bases). The CDR3 runs 12 residues. CDR1 and CDR2 (germline): SGDLS, YYNGEE. Trimming cost V 3 bases and J 9 bases, with 10 bases left between them. CDR3 DNA: TGTGCCAGCAGCGCCCCGGGGTTTGAGCAGTTCTTC. Residues: CASSAPGFEQFF.

J is TRBJ2-1 and V is TRBV7-3; 8 bases map to TRBD1. This CDR3 has 15 amino acids. Germline assignment: CDR1 SGHTA and CDR2 FQGTGA. V lost 6 bases and J lost 4; bases outside the gene matches: 8. The CDR3, as DNA: TGTGCCAGCAGTAAGGACAGGGACCCTTACAATGAGCAGTTCTTC. Protein product: CASSKDRDPYNEQFF.

This clone was seen more than once but under ten times. The rearrangement joins TRBV7-9 to TRBJ1-5, with D unresolved. The CDR3 contains 13 residues. The V end was cut by 3 bases, the J end by 7 bases, with 10 bases between. Germline CDR1 reads SEHNR; CDR2 reads FQNEAQ (reference sequence). The chain's CDR3 is CASSLDSGQPQHF. The CDR3, as DNA: TGTGCCAGCAGCTTGGACTCGGGGCAGCCCCAGCATTTT.

This clone was seen a handful of times. The J gene is TRBJ1-2, the V gene TRBV2, with 8 bases fitting TRBD1. In germline, CDR1 is SNHLY, CDR2 FYNNEI. This CDR3 region has 13 residues. Germline trimming cut 5 bases from V and 5 bases from J; bases unmatched to any gene: 4. The CDR3 sequence: CASSQRQGYGYTF. CDR3 DNA: TGTGCCAGCAGTCAAAGACAGGGGTATGGCTACACCTTC.

This clone occurred once. The V call is TRBV4-1, the J call TRBJ2-2, with 7 bases identical to TRBD1. V dropped 5 bases and J dropped 4; count of bases not matched to a gene: 7. The CDR3 loop spans 15 amino acids. Germline CDR1 MGHRA, CDR2 YSYEKL. The CDR3 DNA reads as TGCGCCAGCAGCACCCGACAGGGAGCCACCGGGGAGCTGTTTTTT. Amino acid sequence: CASSTRQGATGELFF.

The chain uses TRBV2 and TRBJ1-5, with D uncertain. Trimming left V 5 bases short and J 0 bases short, with 8 bases between. CDR1 and CDR2 from the germline V gene are SNHLY and FYNNEI. The CDR3 is 14 amino acids. CDR3 nucleotide sequence: TGTGCCAGCAGTAATGAGGCTAGCAATCAGCCCCAGCATTTT. Its protein product is CASSNEASNQPQHF.

The chain links TRBV5-6 to TRBJ2-5, with 7 bases aligning to TRBD2. CDR3 size: 13 residues. V lost 4 bases to trimming and J lost 4 bases; unmatched junction nucleotides: 4. CDR1 and CDR2 (germline): SGHDT, YYEEEE. The CDR3 nucleotides read TGTGCCAGCAGCCCAGCGGGAAGAGAGACCCAGTACTTC. Its protein product is CASSPAGRETQYF.

The rearrangement links TRBV14 to TRBJ2-7; a weak D match, TRBD2 (6 bases). This CDR3 is 13 amino acids long. V dropped 1 base and J dropped 6 bases, with 10 bases sitting between them. The V gene's germline CDR1 is SGHDN and CDR2 FVKESK. The CDR3 DNA reads as TGTGCCAGCAGCCAAGTGGGGGGAACCGAGCAGTACTTC. This encodes CASSQVGGTEQYF.